Below are 27 T cell receptor beta chains sequenced from a single sample in a study of T cell repertoires in cytomegalovirus infection. Antigen specificity for these receptors is unknown. TCRdb independently ran MiXCR on the reads; one entry per CDR3 protein. The data contain around 89,000 distinct CDR3 sequences, about 29% of them seen just once; the ten biggest clones take up 65% to 75%. This sample comprised CD8+ T cells from cultured PBMCs, obtained from culture after CMV antigen stimulation. Every receptor here comes from a human donor in good health (CMV status not recorded). Some clones in this sample may be carry-over from other donors' samples.

The chain links TRBV3-1 to TRBJ2-7, with D unresolved. With 5 bases removed from V and 4 bases from J, the gap between germline ends came to 6 bases. The CDR3 loop spans 11 amino acids. Germline CDR1 LGHDT, CDR2 YNNKEL (reference sequence). Written as DNA, the CDR3 is TGTGCCAGCAGCAGTAGGTACGAGCAGTACTTC. Its translation: CASSSRYEQYF.

In the case of this clonotype: A much larger clone differs from this one at a single base, so this may be a read error. The CDR3 end shows no conserved phenylalanine or tryptophan, and so a read error is likely. The chain combines TRBV7-2 with TRBJ2-2, with D hard to call. Germline CDR1 is SGHTA and CDR2 is FQGNSA. The CDR3 length is 16 residues. With 1 base removed from V and 0 bases from J, the gap between germline ends came to 9 bases. CDR3 sequence reads: CASSLVSQPNTGELFL. CDR3 bases: TGTGCCAGCAGCTTAGTATCACAGCCGAACACCGGGGAGCTGTTTTTG.

The J gene is TRBJ2-5, the V gene TRBV7-2; the D gene is possibly TRBD1 (5 bases). The CDR3 contains 14 residues. V was pared by 5 bases and J by 4 bases, with 14 bases between. Looked up from germline, CDR1 is SGHTA and CDR2 is FQGNSA. The CDR3 loop is CASSVGLGAETQYF. CDR3 sequence (DNA): TGTGCCAGCAGCGTAGGGCTAGGGGCAGAGACCCAGTACTTC.

This CDR3 is CASSQESGGNYGYTF. In DNA, the CDR3 is TGCGCCAGCAGCCAAGAGTCTGGGGGAAACTATGGCTACACCTTC. The V gene is TRBV4-1, the J gene TRBJ1-2; D is possibly TRBD1 (5 bases). V gave up 0 bases and J gave up 2 bases, with 10 bases separating them. CDR3 size: 15 residues. From germline, CDR1 is MGHRA and CDR2 YSYEKL.

This chain joins TRBV24-1 and TRBJ2-3; TRBD1 agrees at 9 bases. Germline V CDR1 and CDR2: KGHDR, SFDVKD. The CDR3 sequence is 16 residues long. The ends lost 1 base at V and 6 bases at J; junction bases unmatched: 7. This CDR3 is CATSDFHRGLGDTQYF. CDR3 in DNA: TGTGCCACCAGTGATTTCCACAGGGGGCTCGGCGATACGCAGTATTTT.

This clonotype was counted between two and nine times. The CDR3 nucleotides are TGTGCCAGCTCCCCTCGACCAGGGGAGGAGACCCAGTACTTC. This translates into CASSPRPGEETQYF. The J gene is TRBJ2-5, the V gene TRBV28; a possible D gene is TRBD1 (6 bases). The germline V and J ends were trimmed by 8 bases and 5 bases, with 18 bases remaining between them. The CDR3 is 14 residues long. Germline CDR1 and CDR2: MDHEN and SYDVKM.

J is TRBJ2-3 and V is TRBV19, with a possible D match to TRBD2 (6 bases). Between the trimmed V and J ends, which lost 3 bases and 3 bases, there was a span of 13 bases. In germline, CDR1 is LNHDA, CDR2 SQIVND (reference sequence). This CDR3 spans 15 amino acids. The CDR3 sequence: CASSMGGMLTDTQYF. In DNA form, the CDR3 reads TGTGCCAGTAGTATGGGCGGGATGCTGACAGATACGCAGTATTTT.

The V and J genes are TRBV4-1 and TRBJ2-7; 7 bases fit TRBD1. The CDR3 is made up of 14 amino acids. Trimming at V came to 3 bases and at J to 0 bases, leaving 2 bases not matched to a gene. CDR1 MGHRA and CDR2 YSYEKL come from the germline V gene. DNA for the CDR3: TGCGCCAGCAGCCAGGGGGACAGCTCCTACGAGCAGTACTTC. This translates into CASSQGDSSYEQYF.

This clonotype was counted between two and nine times. The rearrangement links TRBV2 to TRBJ2-7; no clear D. Looked up from germline, CDR1 is SNHLY and CDR2 is FYNNEI. The CDR3 has 13 residues. V was shortened by 7 bases and J by 2 bases, with 12 bases between the two germline ends. This CDR3 reads CASTGQLTYEQYF. CDR3 bases: TGTGCCAGCACTGGCCAGCTAACCTACGAGCAGTACTTC.

This clonotype showed up just a few times. The chain recombines TRBV7-3 with TRBJ2-3; tentatively, D is TRBD2 (6 bases). The CDR3 covers 15 residues. With 4 bases removed from V and 6 bases from J, the gap between germline ends came to 17 bases. Germline values: CDR1 SGHTA, CDR2 FQGTGA. The CDR3 protein is CASSSRPGLPDTQYF. CDR3 sequence (DNA): TGTGCCAGCAGCTCCCGGCCGGGACTTCCCGATACGCAGTATTTT.

The rearrangement links TRBV29-1 to TRBJ2-4; 9 nucleotides line up with TRBD2. After removal of 7 bases from V and 8 bases from J, the junction contained 12 bases not matched to a gene. CDR1 is SQVTM and CDR2 is ANQGSEA in the germline V gene. This CDR3 region has 14 residues. This CDR3 is CSGLVAGAEDIQYF. CDR3 bases: TGCAGCGGCCTAGTAGCGGGGGCCGAGGACATTCAGTACTTC.

The rearrangement uses TRBV28 and TRBJ2-7; no definite D call. From germline, CDR1 is MDHEN and CDR2 SYDVKM. Trimming removed 6 bases from V and 0 bases from J, with 12 bases in between. This CDR3 has 14 residues. CDR3 DNA sequence: TGTGCCAGCAGCATACGACGAAGCTCCTACGAGCAGTACTTC. This sequence encodes CASSIRRSSYEQYF.

V gene TRBV25-1 combines with J gene TRBJ1-5; D might be TRBD1 (6 bases). V was pared by 4 bases and J by 4 bases, with 14 bases between. The V gene's germline CDR1 is MGHDK and CDR2 SYGVNS. The CDR3 length is 15 residues. CDR3 in amino acids: CASSGWGQPNQPQHF. In DNA, the CDR3 is TGTGCCAGCAGTGGATGGGGGCAGCCGAATCAGCCCCAGCATTTT.

This clonotype has only a few counts. The chain joins TRBV10-3 to TRBJ2-7; TRBD1 aligns across 7 bases. The germline V gene encodes CDR1 ENHRY and CDR2 SYGVKD. The CDR3 covers 13 residues. Germline trimming cut 4 bases from V and 2 bases from J; bases unmatched to any gene: 2. Here the CDR3 DNA reads TGTGCCATCAGTGGTGGACAGGCCTACGAGCAGTACTTC. Translating gives CAISGGQAYEQYF.

The sample holds a few counts of this clonotype. The V gene is TRBV7-9, the J gene TRBJ2-1; D might be TRBD2 (5 bases). Germline assignment: CDR1 SEHNR and CDR2 FQNEAQ (reference sequence). CDR3 length: 15 residues. V was pared by 0 bases and J by 5 bases, with 11 bases between. The CDR3, as DNA: TGTGCCAGCAGCTTAGCGGGAGACCGAAACAATGAGCAGTTCTTC. This codes for CASSLAGDRNNEQFF.

This clonotype turned up a few times. The V and J genes are TRBV2 and TRBJ2-1; a weak D match, TRBD1 (5 bases). CDR3 length: 15 amino acids. The V gene lost 2 bases and the J gene lost 5 bases, with 13 bases spanning the gap. The germline V gene has CDR1 SNHLY and CDR2 FYNNEI. The CDR3 DNA reads TGTGCCAGCAGTGAAAGTCAGGGTCCCCACAATGAGCAGTTCTTC. Translating it yields CASSESQGPHNEQFF.

This chain joins TRBV10-3 and TRBJ2-5; 9 bases map to TRBD2. V shed 0 bases and J 1 base; nucleotides not matched to a gene: 0. The CDR3 runs to 15 residues. Per the germline V gene, CDR1 is ENHRY and CDR2 is SYGVKD. The CDR3 sequence is CAISESGLAQETQYF. The CDR3 DNA follows: TGTGCCATCAGTGAGTCGGGACTAGCCCAAGAGACCCAGTACTTC.

V usage is TRBV19 and J usage is TRBJ1-5, with TRBD1 identical over 7 bases. The J segment lost 4 bases and the V segment lost 8 bases, leaving 11 bases of the junction unmatched. The V gene's germline CDR1 is LNHDA and CDR2 SQIVND (reference sequence). CDR3 size: 15 residues. The DNA for the CDR3 is TGTGCCAGTGGGTATCCCGGGACAGTAAATCAGCCCCAGCATTTT. This codes for CASGYPGTVNQPQHF. Full variable domain (remainder filled in from reference TRBV19 and TRBJ1-5): DGGITQSPKYLFRKEGQNVTLSCEQNLNHDAMYWYRQDPGQGLRLIYYSQIVNDFQKGDIAEGYSVSREKKESFPLTVTSAQKNPTAFYLCASGYPGTVNQPQHFGDGTRLSIL.

The chain has TRBV11-2 and TRBJ1-4; D unclear. V was clipped by 0 bases and J by 0 bases, with 2 bases between them. CDR1 is SGHAT and CDR2 is FQNNGV in the germline V gene. The CDR3 covers 14 residues. The DNA for the CDR3 is TGTGCCAGCAGCTTAGAACCAACTAATGAAAAACTGTTTTTT. Its translation: CASSLEPTNEKLFF.

This clonotype was counted between two and nine times. The chain carries TRBV20-1 and TRBJ2-5; D gene ambiguous. V lost 0 bases to trimming and J lost 2 bases, with 16 bases between them. Germline CDR1 is DFQATT and CDR2 is SNEGSKA (reference sequence). The CDR3 loop spans 16 amino acids. CDR3 nucleotides: TGCAGTGCTAGAGAAACCGTCAGGCCCTTACAAGAGACCCAGTACTTC. Amino acid sequence: CSARETVRPLQETQYF.

CDR3 sequence reads: CASTPDRVRDTEAFF. The CDR3 DNA reads as TGTGCCAGCACCCCCGACAGGGTGAGAGACACTGAAGCTTTCTTT. This chain uses TRBV7-9 with TRBJ1-1; 7 nucleotides line up with TRBD1. Per germline, CDR1 SEHNR and CDR2 FQNEAQ (reference sequence). Trimming at V came to 7 bases and at J to 3 bases, leaving 11 bases not matched to a gene. CDR3 length: 15 amino acids.

This chain links TRBV20-1 with TRBJ1-2; 9 bases line up with TRBD1. Germline V gene lookup returns CDR1 DFQATT and CDR2 SNEGSKA (reference sequence). V gave up 5 bases and J gave up 4 bases; unmatched junction bases: 8. CDR3 length: 14 amino acids. CDR3 nucleotide sequence: TGCAGTGCTCACGCGCGGGACAGGGCCTATGGCTACACCTTC. It yields the protein CSAHARDRAYGYTF.

The V and J genes are TRBV6-5 and TRBJ1-1, with D perhaps TRBD1 (5 bases). The CDR3 covers 16 residues. V lost 0 bases to trimming and J lost 4 bases, with 15 bases between them. Germline CDR1 is MNHEY and CDR2 is SVGAGI. CDR3 sequence: CASSYSNAPGGTEAFF. As DNA, the CDR3 is TGTGCCAGCAGTTACTCGAATGCGCCTGGGGGCACTGAAGCTTTCTTT.

This clonotype was seen many times. The chain employs TRBV6-2 or TRBV6-3 and TRBJ2-7; the D gene could be TRBD1 or TRBD2 (5 bases each). The CDR3 is 14 residues long. Trimming pared 3 bases from V and 4 bases from J, leaving 13 bases between. CDR1 is MNHEY, CDR2 SVGEGT, per germline. The CDR3 reads CASSYPGPGYEQYF. DNA for the CDR3: TGTGCCAGCAGTTATCCGGGGCCGGGGTACGAGCAGTACTTC.

This clonotype has only a few counts. V is TRBV5-1 and J is TRBJ1-1; D gene uncertain. Deletions cut 1 base from V and 4 bases from J, with 20 bases between. This CDR3 spans 17 amino acids. Germline V CDR1 and CDR2: SGHRS, YFSETQ. CDR3 amino acids: CASSLRKEDPRSTEAFF. DNA of the CDR3: TGCGCCAGCAGCTTGCGAAAGGAAGACCCGAGGAGCACTGAAGCTTTCTTT.

The chain links TRBV9 to TRBJ2-2; 9 bases map to TRBD1. The trim removed 3 bases at V and 6 bases at J, leaving 9 bases unmatched. The germline V gene encodes CDR1 SGDLS and CDR2 YYNGEE. CDR3 length: 16 amino acids. The CDR3 nucleotides read TGTGCCAGCAGCGCCCCGGGACAGGGTCGCGCCGGGGAGCTGTTTTTT. Its translation: CASSAPGQGRAGELFF.

V gene TRBV2 combines with J gene TRBJ1-4; D is ambiguous. V was shortened by 3 bases and J by 2 bases, with 13 bases between the two germline ends. The CDR3 is 16 residues long. Germline assignment: CDR1 SNHLY and CDR2 FYNNEI. The CDR3 DNA reads TGTGCCAGCAGTGACACAAGTTCATGGACTAATGAAAAACTGTTTTTT. Translation: CASSDTSSWTNEKLFF.